This T cell receptor (beta chain) was sequenced for a study of cytomegalovirus exposure and HLA in healthy donors. The CDR3 has 16 residues. The germline CDR1 and CDR2 sequences are MNHNY and SVGAGI (reference sequence). The V end lost 0 bases, the J end lost 2 bases, and 13 bases lay between the germline ends. It was with 60 Vbeta and 13 Jbeta primers that the PCR ran. Repertoires were generated with immunoSEQ multiplex PCR, while TCRdb's copy carries only in-frame clones and drops some. The sample yields about 57,000 clones, 65% to 80% seen once. This chain uses TRBV6-6 with TRBJ1-1; D unresolved. The sequencing sample was made of PBMCs. The clonotype comes from a man aged 25-40 years in good health and CMV-seropositive. In DNA, the CDR3 is TGTGCCAGCAGTTACTCGAGGCGAAACGGTAACACTGAAGCTTTCTTT. This sequence encodes CASSYSRRNGNTEAFF.